Listed below are T cell receptor beta chains from one sample, sequenced in a study of cytomegalovirus exposure and HLA in healthy donors. TCRdb's copy holds only in-frame clones and misses some; the assay was immunoSEQ multiplex PCR. The sample has 75,000 or so clones, about 66% seen once; the top ten hold about 20%. The sample was PBMCs. The receptor source for this set is a middle-aged man in good health and CMV-seropositive. Both conserved end residues are part of each CDR3. D genes are given only for firm matches. Some rows mark clone size as missing; the rest say once, few, many or name a class of expanded clone.

len | d_gene | abundance | j_gene | v_gene | CDR3nt | CDR3aa
11 | NA | few | TRBJ1-1 | TRBV6-1 | TGTGCCACCCAGTATATGACAGCAGCTTTCTTT | CATQYMTAAFF
15 | NA | NA | TRBJ2-7 | TRBV6-5 | TGTGCCAGCAGTTACGGGGGCCAGGGGTCCTACGAGCAGTACTTC | CASSYGGQGSYEQYF
18 | NA | few | TRBJ1-5 | TRBV21-1 | TGTGCCAGCAGCAAGGCTGGAGACAGACCGATCAGAGGTCAGCCCCAGCATTTT | CASSKAGDRPIRGQPQHF
14 | NA | NA | TRBJ1-6 | TRBV5-1 | TGCGCCAGCAGCCAGAGCCAGGGAAATTCACCCCTCCACTTT | CASSQSQGNSPLHF
12 | NA | NA | TRBJ2-7 | TRBV29-1 | TGCAGCGTTGCAGGGTCCGGTTACGAGCAGTACTTC | CSVAGSGYEQYF
13 | NA | NA | TRBJ1-6 | TRBV18 | TGTGCCAGCTCACCACCCAACGGGTCACCCCTCCACTTT | CASSPPNGSPLHF
14 | TRBD1 | few | TRBJ1-5 | TRBV2 | TGTGCCAGCAGTTCTTACAGGGGAGGTCAGCCCCAGCATTTT | CASSSYRGGQPQHF
16 | TRBD1 | NA | TRBJ1-1 | TRBV5-1 | TGCGCCAGCAGCTTGGGACAGGGTCCAGGTGGGCATGAAGCTTTCTTT | CASSLGQGPGGHEAFF
15 | NA | NA | TRBJ2-1 | TRBV5-4 | TGTGCCAGCAGCTTGGGCAGGGGAAATCCGCCTGAGCAGTTCTTC | CASSLGRGNPPEQFF
14 | TRBD1 | NA | TRBJ1-4 | TRBV6-1 | TGTGCCAGCACTTTTTGGACAGGGGCTGAAAAACTGTTTTTT | CASTFWTGAEKLFF
16 | TRBD1 | NA | TRBJ2-7 | TRBV19 | TGTGCCAGTAGTCCCCAGGGACAGGGGGGAAGCTACGAGCAGTACTTC | CASSPQGQGGSYEQYF
16 | NA | NA | TRBJ2-3 | TRBV14 | TGTGCCAGCAGCCAAGAGAGGGGGAGCCTCACAGATACGCAGTATTTT | CASSQERGSLTDTQYF
15 | TRBD1 | NA | TRBJ1-1 | TRBV6-1 | TGTGCCAGCAGTGAAGCAGGAACAGGGGGCTTTGGGGCTTTCTTT | CASSEAGTGGFGAFF
14 | NA | NA | TRBJ1-4 | TRBV11-2 | TGTGCCAGCAGGCCCGACAGACTGAATGAAAAACTGTTTTTT | CASRPDRLNEKLFF
15 | NA | NA | TRBJ1-1 | TRBV5-1 | TGCGCCAGCAGTGAAAGGGGGACGGTGTTTACTGAAGCTTTCTTT | CASSERGTVFTEAFF
15 | NA | NA | TRBJ2-5 | TRBV6-5 | TGTGCCAGCACCCTAGGGGGGGGCTTTGTAGAGACCCAGTACTTC | CASTLGGGFVETQYF
13 | NA | once | TRBJ1-1 | TRBV7-9 | TGTGCCAGCATGAGAGTGTTGAACACTGAAGCTTTCTTT | CASMRVLNTEAFF
13 | NA | NA | TRBJ1-5 | TRBV28 | TGTGCCATCAGGCCAGGGCTCAATCAGCCCCAGCATTTT | CAIRPGLNQPQHF
16 | TRBD1 | NA | TRBJ1-2 | TRBV10-3 | TGTGCCATCAGTGACCGGACAGGGGACCTTAACTATGGCTACACCTTC | CAISDRTGDLNYGYTF
15 | NA | once | TRBJ2-7 | TRBV4-3 | TGCGCCAGCAGCCAAGCAGTAGAGGGGGACCGGGAGCAGTACTTC | CASSQAVEGDREQYF
15 | TRBD2 | NA | TRBJ2-1 | TRBV5-1 | TGCGCCAGCAGGTCGGGACTAGACGGGTACAATGAGCAGTTCTTC | CASRSGLDGYNEQFF
13 | TRBD1 | NA | TRBJ1-2 | TRBV27 | TGTGCCAGCAGTCTGACAGGGAACTATGGCTACACCTTC | CASSLTGNYGYTF
13 | NA | NA | TRBJ2-7 | TRBV5-5 | TGTGCCAGCAGCAGCCGTGCTCCCTACGAGCAGTACTTC | CASSSRAPYEQYF
14 | NA | few | TRBJ1-2 | TRBV7-2 | TGTGCCAGCAGCTTCCAACAGGGCAACTATGGCTACACCTTC | CASSFQQGNYGYTF
15 | TRBD2 | NA | TRBJ2-7 | TRBV27 | TGTGCCAGCAGTTTATCGGCGACTAGCGCGTACGAGCAGTACTTC | CASSLSATSAYEQYF
15 | NA | once | TRBJ2-2 | TRBV7-2 | TGTGCCAGCAGCCTTGTCGGGCAGGGGCTGGGGGAGCTGTTTTTT | CASSLVGQGLGELFF
13 | TRBD1 | NA | TRBJ2-7 | TRBV6-5 | TGTGCCAGCAGCTCGGGACAGGACTACGAGCAGTACTTC | CASSSGQDYEQYF
15 | NA | NA | TRBJ1-1 | TRBV5-1 | TGCGCCAGCAGCCGTACCCAACACAGGAACACTGAAGCTTTCTTT | CASSRTQHRNTEAFF
11 | TRBD1 | NA | TRBJ1-1 | TRBV20-1 | TGCAGTGCCACAACAGGGGCTCGGGCTTTCTTT | CSATTGARAFF
14 | TRBD1 | few | TRBJ1-2 | TRBV10-2 | TGTGCCAGCAGTGGACAGGCAGTAAACTATGGCTACACCTTC | CASSGQAVNYGYTF
15 | TRBD2 | NA | TRBJ2-2 | TRBV30 | TGTGCCTGGAGTGTTGCTAGCGGGAACACCGGGGAGCTGTTTTTT | CAWSVASGNTGELFF
15 | TRBD1 | NA | TRBJ2-2 | TRBV13 | TGTGCCAGCAGCTTTGGGACAGGGTTGGCCGGGGAGCTGTTTTTT | CASSFGTGLAGELFF
15 | NA | NA | TRBJ2-6 | TRBV7-8 | TGTGCCAGCAGCTCCCGGTCGGCTGGGGCCAACGTCCTGACTTTC | CASSSRSAGANVLTF
12 | NA | NA | TRBJ2-5 | TRBV21-1 | TGTGCCAGCCCCCGGGGTAGGGAGACCCAGTACTTC | CASPRGRETQYF
13 | NA | NA | TRBJ2-5 | TRBV15 | TGTGCCACCAGCAGAGATTATCGAGGCGACCAGTACTTC | CATSRDYRGDQYF